The rows below give T cell receptor beta chains drawn from one sample of a study of PD-1 blockade in classical Hodgkin lymphoma. The method was immunoSEQ multiplex PCR; TCRdb's version includes in-frame clones alone and lacks a portion of them. The data show roughly 96,000 clones, with 93% seen just once and 2% held by the top ten. The sequencing used peripheral blood mononuclear cells (PBMCs), collected before the fourth cycle of nivolumab. Receptors were obtained from a human donor with classical Hodgkin lymphoma. Both conserved end residues are part of each CDR3. The D gene is left open where the match is weak.

TRBJ1-2 | TRBV29-1 | . | CSVGVTVNGYTF
TRBJ1-4 | TRBV28 | . | CASRLGGIYNEKLFF
TRBJ1-1 | TRBV28 | . | CASSLAGNTEAFF
TRBJ2-2 | TRBV5-1 | TRBD1 | CASSLLGQGAGELFF
TRBJ2-2 | TRBV9 | . | CASSVRGTGELFF
TRBJ2-7 | TRBV15 | . | CATSRDPEGGRNEQYF
TRBJ2-1 | TRBV5-1 | . | CASSLDLGGNEQFF
TRBJ1-2 | TRBV6-1 | TRBD1 | CASSQGERGYTF
TRBJ2-1 | TRBV6-5 | . | CASSYSTPPVYNEQFF
TRBJ2-5 | TRBV28 | . | CASSDLEGSVETQYF
TRBJ2-5 | TRBV6-6 | . | CASRQWAGQETQYF
TRBJ2-7 | TRBV2 | . | CASRAGGLYEQYF
TRBJ2-7 | TRBV20-1 | . | CSARQSYEQYF
TRBJ2-5 | TRBV14 | . | CASSWGLQETQYF
TRBJ1-2 | TRBV30 | . | CAWSTKNHGYTF
TRBJ2-5 | TRBV4-1 | . | CASSQVPRGGGETQYF
TRBJ1-5 | TRBV16 | . | CASSQSESNQPQHF
TRBJ1-2 | TRBV5-6 | . | CASSSGTAPRSGYTF
TRBJ1-4 | TRBV9 | TRBD1 | CASSGQGVDEKLFF
TRBJ1-2 | TRBV11-2 | TRBD1 | CASSPGQGAMWNGYTF
TRBJ2-2 | TRBV28 | . | CASSRSPGELFF
TRBJ2-1 | TRBV11-3 | TRBD2 | CASSLLSGSSYNEQFF
TRBJ1-2 | TRBV6-5 | . | CASIGRVDYGYTF
TRBJ2-1 | TRBV7-8 | . | CASSPRSGHGNYNEQFF
TRBJ1-5 | TRBV27 | . | CASSSTRGQIGSQPQHF
TRBJ2-2 | TRBV18 | TRBD1 | CASSLLDRGTSGELFF
TRBJ1-1 | TRBV4-1 | . | CASSPPLRGRTEAFF
TRBJ2-1 | TRBV7-9 | . | CASSKDRGGYYNEQFF
TRBJ2-5 | TRBV11-2 | TRBD2 | CASSQPLAGGWQETQYF
TRBJ2-1 | TRBV30 | TRBD1 | CAWSVFDRGYNEQFF
TRBJ1-2 | TRBV30 | TRBD1 | CACDRGAAYGYTF
TRBJ2-7 | TRBV30 | TRBD2 | CAWSVSLAGGEQYF
TRBJ1-3 | TRBV30 | . | CAWRLHSGNTIYF
TRBJ2-7 | TRBV27 | TRBD1 | CASSNRQGAYEQYF
TRBJ2-7 | TRBV5-1 | . | CASSSAGTPQNEQYF
TRBJ2-7 | TRBV30 | . | CAFSGSDYEQYF
TRBJ2-3 | TRBV5-4 | TRBD2 | CASSLGLAGGDTQYF
TRBJ2-7 | TRBV5-5 | . | CASSLVAGSYEQYF
TRBJ2-5 | TRBV7-3 | . | CASSFPPEETQYF
TRBJ2-7 | TRBV6-5 | TRBD1 | CASSSLEGTGYEQYF
TRBJ2-3 | TRBV12-2 | . | CASRLAIPADSTDTQYF
TRBJ1-2 | TRBV5-1 | . | CASSSQQESRAGYTF
TRBJ2-1 | TRBV10-2 | . | CASSDGYEQFF
TRBJ2-7 | TRBV29-1 | . | CSVDPTGTAYEQYF
TRBJ2-1 | TRBV7-3 | . | CASSLISVAYNEQFF
TRBJ1-1 | TRBV19 | TRBD1 | CASSIGTGAAFF
TRBJ2-1 | TRBV28 | TRBD2 | CASIDLQGQLAGEGGEQFF
TRBJ2-7 | TRBV7-8 | TRBD2 | CASSPGTSGPYEQYF
TRBJ2-7 | TRBV27 | TRBD2 | CASSPVLAANF
TRBJ2-5 | TRBV5-1 | . | CASSSIAEGHQETQYF
TRBJ1-1 | TRBV29-1 | TRBD1 | CSADRGGGNTEAFF
TRBJ1-2 | TRBV27 | TRBD1 | CASSLQGANYGYTF
TRBJ2-5 | TRBV19 | . | CASSMVGETQYF
TRBJ2-1 | TRBV12-1 | . | CASSFGRPGGGNYNEQFF
TRBJ1-2 | TRBV9 | . | CASDGYTF